This T cell receptor beta chain was documented in a study of blood T cell repertoires in COVID-19. Study at large: Specimens from acute and convalescent COVID-19 originated in the United States, Italy and Spain. T cells, B-cell-depleted T cells, or PBMCs supplied cDNA or gDNA.

In the original analysis: Nucleated cell counts were estimated from reference gene primer amplification. Sequencing was performed with immunoSEQ multiplex PCR; in TCRdb, only in-frame clones are kept and a portion is missing. V and J calls and clone size come straight from that table; D and trimming were deduced from the DNA. This table holds about 180,000 clones, around 83% found once. J gave up 3 bases and V 6 bases, and 3 bases lay outside the gene matches. This CDR3 is 13 amino acids long. The germline CDR1 and CDR2 sequences are ENHRY and SYGVKD. This chain joins TRBV10-3 and TRBJ2-7; TRBD1 agrees at 9 bases. Sequencing input: peripheral blood. This TCR was sampled from a woman aged 25 to 45 with active or convalescent COVID-19. CDR3 nucleotides: TGTGCCATCAGCGGGACAGGGAGCTACGAGCAGTACTTC. Protein: CAISGTGSYEQYF.